The 28 T cell receptor beta chains below come from one sample, sequenced in a study of T cell repertoires in cytomegalovirus infection. In TCRdb, the reads were re-called with MiXCR into one record per CDR3 protein. The data contain 750,000 to 900,000 distinct CDR3 sequences, 29% of them seen just once; the ten biggest clones take up about an eighth. No cognate antigen is known for these TCRs. The input for sequencing was cultured CD8+ T cells from PBMCs, taken from culture after CMV antigen stimulation. The receptor source for this set is a human donor in good health (CMV status not recorded). Some clones in this sample may be carry-over from other donors' samples.

This clonotype has only a few counts. This chain links TRBV27 with TRBJ2-7; D might be TRBD2 (7 bases). The CDR3 contains 13 residues. Germline loops: CDR1 MNHEY, CDR2 SMNVEV (reference sequence). Deletions cut 7 bases from V and 3 bases from J, with 13 bases between. The CDR3 bases are TGTGCCAGCAAAGGGGGGGCGGACTACGAGCAGTACTTC. The encoded protein is CASKGGADYEQYF.

This clonotype has only a few counts. The CDR3 loop is CASSFPPGQSYEQYF. As DNA, the CDR3 is TGTGCCAGCAGCTTCCCCCCGGGACAGTCCTACGAGCAGTACTTC. The chain joins TRBV7-6 to TRBJ2-7; TRBD1 aligns across 7 bases. Germline V gene lookup returns CDR1 SGHVS and CDR2 FNYEAQ. There are 15 residues in the CDR3. J lost 1 base, V lost 3 bases, and 6 bases had no gene match.

The chain links TRBV4-1 to TRBJ2-7, with a tentative D call TRBD1 (6 bases). The germline CDR1 and CDR2 sequences are MGHRA and YSYEKL. The CDR3 length is 15 residues. V was clipped by 0 bases and J by 0 bases, with 9 bases between them. The CDR3 sequence is CASSQDGTPSYEQYF. CDR3 nucleotide sequence: TGCGCCAGCAGCCAAGATGGGACACCCTCCTACGAGCAGTACTTC.

This clonotype was detected a few times. This chain connects TRBV27 to TRBJ2-5; TRBD1 or TRBD2 may be the D gene (5 bases each). Trimming pared 2 bases from V and 1 base from J, leaving 20 bases between. Germline V gene lookup returns CDR1 MNHEY and CDR2 SMNVEV (reference sequence). The CDR3 spans 18 residues. In DNA, the CDR3 is TGTGCCAGCAGTTTAGGGACCCTCCCTCGGGGCGTCCAAGAGACCCAGTACTTC. Translated, it gives CASSLGTLPRGVQETQYF.

J is TRBJ1-6 and V is TRBV20-1; D possibly corresponds to TRBD1 (6 bases). The length of the CDR3 is 18 residues. V lost 1 base and J lost 10, with 26 bases in between. CDR1 is DFQATT and CDR2 is SNEGSKA in the germline V gene (reference sequence). CDR3 DNA sequence: TGCAGTGCTAGAGGACGTTCGAGGGGACACCCAGTAGGATCACCCCTCCACTTT. Its translation: CSARGRSRGHPVGSPLHF.

This clonotype appeared a single time. The V gene is TRBV15, the J gene TRBJ2-5, with D unresolved. The V and J ends lost 2 bases and 5 bases respectively, with 9 bases between them. CDR1 LNHNV and CDR2 YYDKDF come from the germline V gene (reference sequence). There are 13 residues in the CDR3. CDR3 sequence: CATSRPTPETQYF. The CDR3 DNA follows: TGTGCCACCAGCAGACCGACCCCCGAGACCCAGTACTTC.

This clonotype was counted a few times. The genes are TRBV12-3 or TRBV12-4 and TRBJ2-5; a possible D gene is TRBD2 (5 bases). This CDR3 is 13 amino acids long. Between the trimmed V and J ends, which lost 5 bases and 2 bases, there was a span of 9 bases. CDR3 amino acids: CASSPDWQETQYF. As DNA, the CDR3 is TGTGCCAGCAGTCCGGACTGGCAAGAGACCCAGTACTTC.

The genes are TRBV19 and TRBJ2-1; 14 positions match TRBD2. The CDR3 covers 17 residues. The germline V gene has CDR1 LNHDA and CDR2 SQIVND (reference sequence). Trimming cost V 3 bases and J 6 bases; bases outside gene matches: 7. This CDR3 reads CASSIGTSGGWVNEQFF. CDR3 DNA sequence: TGTGCCAGTAGTATTGGGACTAGCGGGGGCTGGGTCAATGAGCAGTTCTTC. The variable domain in full, completed from reference TRBV19 and TRBJ2-1, reads DGGITQSPKYLFRKEGQNVTLSCEQNLNHDAMYWYRQDPGQGLRLIYYSQIVNDFQKGDIAEGYSVSREKKESFPLTVTSAQKNPTAFYLCASSIGTSGGWVNEQFFGPGTRLTVL.

The V call is TRBV11-2, the J call TRBJ2-5, with D possibly being TRBD1 (6 bases). Germline V gene data show CDR1 as SGHAT and CDR2 as FQNNGV. V was shortened by 2 bases and J by 4 bases, with 20 bases between the two germline ends. The CDR3 consists of 17 residues. The CDR3 sequence: CASSLSGLGLGGETQYF. The DNA for the CDR3 is TGTGCCAGCAGCTTATCAGGCTTAGGCTTAGGGGGAGAGACCCAGTACTTC.

The rearrangement links TRBV20-1 to TRBJ1-1; D ambiguous. The CDR3 spans 13 residues. V was cut by 6 bases and J by 6 bases, with 17 bases left in between. Per the germline V gene, CDR1 is DFQATT and CDR2 is SNEGSKA (reference sequence). The CDR3 bases are TGCAGTGCCCCCCCATTCAAAAGGTCTGAAGCTTTCTTT. It codes for CSAPPFKRSEAFF.

The chain has TRBV7-6 and TRBJ1-4; no reliable D call. The CDR3 totals 12 residues. Between the trimmed V and J ends, which lost 5 bases and 4 bases, there was a span of 5 bases. Per germline, CDR1 SGHVS and CDR2 FNYEAQ. This CDR3 reads CASSQFNEKLFF. The DNA of the CDR3 is TGTGCCAGCAGCCAATTTAATGAAAAACTGTTTTTT. The full variable domain, completed using reference TRBV7-6 and TRBJ1-4, is GAGVSQSPRYKVTKRGQDVALRCDPISGHVSLYWYRQALGQGPEFLTYFNYEAQQDKSGLPNDRFSAERPEGSISTLTIQRTEQRDSAMYRCASSQFNEKLFFGSGTQLSVL.

The V and J genes are TRBV5-8 and TRBJ1-1; 11 bases are shared with TRBD1. The V and J ends lost 6 bases and 3 bases, in that order; junction bases with no gene match: 13. CDR1 SGHTS and CDR2 YDEGEE come from the germline V gene. The CDR3 covers 17 residues. DNA of the CDR3: TGTGCCAGCAACCAACCCCGGGACAGGGGGTTTCACACTGAAGCTTTCTTT. It is translated as CASNQPRDRGFHTEAFF. The variable domain in full, with the rest retrieved from reference TRBV5-8 and TRBJ1-1, is EAGVTQSPTHLIKTRGQQATLRCSPISGHTSVYWYQQALGLGLQFLLWYDEGEERNRGNFPPRFSGRQFPNYSSELNVNALELEDSALYLCASNQPRDRGFHTEAFFGQGTRLTVV.

This clonotype was observed a handful of times. This chain connects TRBV15 to TRBJ1-1, with D possibly matching TRBD1 (5 bases). Germline V lookup: CDR1 LNHNV, CDR2 YYDKDF (reference sequence). Trimming removed 5 bases from V and 6 bases from J, with 22 bases in between. The CDR3 is made up of 16 amino acids. CDR3 coding DNA: TGTGCCACCAGCCCCCCTGTCGGGCAGGGAGGTCCTGAAGCTTTCTTT. Its protein is CATSPPVGQGGPEAFF.

This clonotype was seen many times. V usage is TRBV7-2 and J usage is TRBJ1-1; D is possibly TRBD1 (6 bases). The CDR3 is 14 amino acids. CDR1 SGHTA and CDR2 FQGNSA come from the germline V gene. The V and J ends lost 1 base and 11 bases respectively, with 17 bases between them. The CDR3 DNA sequence: TGTGCCAGCAGCTTAGGAGGGGGGGCGGTGGATGCTTTCTTT. Translated: CASSLGGGAVDAFF.

This clonotype was seen ten or more times. For the CDR3, the DNA is TGTGCCAGCAGTTTATTAGGGTACGATGAGCAGTTCTTC. The encoded protein is CASSLLGYDEQFF. This rearrangement joins TRBV12-3 or TRBV12-4 to TRBJ2-1, with unresolved D. The CDR3 has 13 residues. V was pared by 2 bases and J by 8 bases, with 10 bases between.

There are a few counts of this clonotype. The chain is built from TRBV5-5 and TRBJ2-2; D call uncertain. Germline CDR1 SGHKS, CDR2 YYEKEE (reference sequence). Trimming removed 0 bases at V and 5 bases at J, with 11 bases between. CDR3 length: 15 residues. CDR3 nucleotides: TGTGCCAGCAGCTTGGACCCTCTGGGGACCGGGGAGCTGTTTTTT. It yields the protein CASSLDPLGTGELFF.

The CDR3 reads CASSQERGTDTQYF. The CDR3 DNA follows: TGCGCCAGCAGCCAAGAAAGGGGCACAGATACGCAGTATTTT. The chain recombines TRBV4-3 with TRBJ2-3; D not resolved. CDR1 and CDR2 from the germline V gene are LGHNA and YSLEER. V gave up 0 bases and J gave up 1 base, with 5 bases separating them. This CDR3 comprises 14 residues.

V gene TRBV7-2 combines with J gene TRBJ2-3; D uncertain. The V gene lost 3 bases and the J gene lost 4 bases, with 8 bases spanning the gap. The CDR3 loop spans 13 amino acids. Germline CDR1 reads SGHTA; CDR2 reads FQGNSA. The CDR3 bases are TGTGCCAGCAGCTTTATCCCGGCAGATACGCAGTATTTT. Translation gives CASSFIPADTQYF.

This clonotype was recorded a few times. V gene TRBV19 combines with J gene TRBJ2-7; D may be TRBD1 (6 bases). The length of the CDR3 is 15 residues. The germline V and J ends were trimmed by 2 bases and 3 bases, with 14 bases remaining between them. Germline values: CDR1 LNHDA, CDR2 SQIVND (reference sequence). The CDR3 region has the DNA TGTGCCAGTAGTATAACGATCGGACAGCTCTACGAGCAGTACTTC. It is translated as CASSITIGQLYEQYF.

Points on this clonotype: With a much larger clone just one base away, this may be a read error. The V call is TRBV12-3 or TRBV12-4, the J call TRBJ1-2, with D tentatively TRBD1 (5 bases). This CDR3 has 14 amino acids. The CDR3 DNA reads TGTGCCAGCAGCAGCTACGGGGGTAACTATGGCTACCCCTTC. Its translation is CASSSYGGNYGYPF.

This chain connects TRBV7-2 to TRBJ1-1; a weak D match, TRBD1 (6 bases). The germline CDR1 and CDR2 sequences are SGHTA and FQGNSA. V lost 4 bases and J lost 3, with 18 bases in between. The CDR3 is made up of 16 amino acids. The CDR3 coding sequence is TGTGCCAGCAGCTCCGAAGTAGGGACACCCTACACTGAAGCTTTCTTT. Amino acids: CASSSEVGTPYTEAFF. Combining the CDR3 with reference TRBV7-2 and TRBJ1-1 gives the whole variable domain GAGVSQSPSNKVTEKGKDVELRCDPISGHTALYWYRQSLGQGLEFLIYFQGNSAPDKSGLPSDRFSAERTGGSVSTLTIQRTQQEDSAVYLCASSSEVGTPYTEAFFGQGTRLTVV.

Many counts were recorded for this clonotype. The chain employs TRBV19 and TRBJ2-1; D gene unclear. V was shortened by 8 bases and J by 2 bases, with 19 bases between the two germline ends. The V gene's germline CDR1 is LNHDA and CDR2 SQIVND (reference sequence). This CDR3 has 16 residues. Written as DNA, the CDR3 is TGTGCCAGTCAACCGCCCCAGGTGGGCCCCTACAATGAGCAGTTCTTC. This encodes CASQPPQVGPYNEQFF.

This rearrangement joins TRBV5-1 to TRBJ1-5, with 7 bases lining up with TRBD1. Germline trimming cut 4 bases from V and 0 bases from J; bases unmatched to any gene: 4. The CDR3 contains 15 residues. CDR1 is SGHRS, CDR2 YFSETQ, per germline. The CDR3 coding sequence is TGCGCCAGCAGCGCGGGACAGAATAGCAATCAGCCCCAGCATTTT. Translating it yields CASSAGQNSNQPQHF.

This clonotype has more than one count but fewer than ten. The V gene is TRBV6-5, the J gene TRBJ2-5; TRBD2 matches 12 bases. Germline V gives CDR1 MNHEY, CDR2 SVGAGI. With 5 bases clipped from V and 5 bases from J, the junction kept 6 bases outside the gene matches. The CDR3 sequence is 15 residues long. The CDR3 DNA sequence: TGTGCCAGCAGTAATGGACTAGCGGGGCGGGAGACCCAGTACTTC. Translated: CASSNGLAGRETQYF.

The chain recombines TRBV10-3 with TRBJ2-7; D is unclear. Germline assignment: CDR1 ENHRY and CDR2 SYGVKD. V was trimmed by 2 bases and J by 3 bases, leaving 11 bases between them. The CDR3 length is 14 residues. CDR3 nucleotides: TGTGCCATCAGTGAGACCGCGGCAGGCTACGAGCAGTACGTC. The encoded protein is CAISETAAGYEQYV.

This clonotype has just a few counts. The rearrangement links TRBV28 to TRBJ2-2; tentative D call: TRBD1 (6 bases). CDR1 and CDR2 (germline): MDHEN, SYDVKM. V was shortened by 5 bases and J by 6 bases, with 10 bases between the two germline ends. This CDR3 has 13 amino acids. The chain's CDR3 is CASSPQGPGELFF. The CDR3 DNA reads TGTGCCAGCAGTCCACAGGGTCCCGGGGAGCTGTTTTTT.

This clonotype was counted only a few times. The chain links TRBV7-9 to TRBJ2-7, with D unresolved. The CDR3 sequence is 14 residues long. Per the germline V gene, CDR1 is SEHNR and CDR2 is FQNEAQ (reference sequence). V lost 1 base, J lost 2 bases, and 9 bases lay in between. In DNA, the CDR3 is TGTGCCAGCAGCTTAGGATACAGCACCTACGAGCAGTACTTC. Its translation: CASSLGYSTYEQYF.

In its sample, this clonotype was seen a few times. The rearrangement uses TRBV3-1 and TRBJ1-2; 9 bases map to TRBD1. CDR3 length equals 15 residues. Looked up from germline, CDR1 is LGHDT and CDR2 is YNNKEL (reference sequence). The J segment lost 1 base and the V segment lost 4 bases, leaving 4 bases of the junction unmatched. CDR3 sequence reads: CASSPRQGVNYGYTF. The DNA of the CDR3 is TGTGCCAGCAGCCCTCGACAGGGGGTTAACTATGGCTACACCTTC.